The 19 T cell receptor beta chains in this list originate from one sample, sequenced in a study of CD8+ T cells in alopecia areata. Isolated RNA was reverse transcribed into cDNA used as the sequencing template. Libraries were prepared by immunoSEQ multiplex PCR; TCRdb keeps only in-frame clonotypes and omits some of them. Of about 200,000 clones in the sample, more than 45% were seen once. Treatment indicated: oral pan-JAK inhibitor, 5-10 mg twice daily. The material was CD4+ T cells sorted from blood, obtained at week 4, from a patient treated with tofacitinib. Every receptor here comes from a human donor with alopecia areata.

The rearrangement joins TRBV4-2 to TRBJ2-7; D ambiguous. Deletions cut 1 base from V and 1 base from J, with 8 bases between. The germline V gene has CDR1 LGHNA and CDR2 YNFKEQ. The CDR3 is made up of 14 amino acids. CDR3 in DNA: TGTGCCAGCAGCCAAGCCAGCCTGTCCTACGAGCAGTACTTC. This encodes CASSQASLSYEQYF.

This clone was counted many times. The chain links TRBV2 to TRBJ2-7; the match to TRBD2 covers 7 bases. J was trimmed by 7 bases and V by 6 bases; bases with no gene match: 9. The CDR3 length is 13 residues. Germline V gives CDR1 SNHLY, CDR2 FYNNEI. The CDR3: CASRRGGSWEQYF. CDR3 coding DNA: TGTGCCAGCAGACGCGGGGGTTCGTGGGAGCAGTACTTC.

This clone was seen a handful of times. J is TRBJ1-5 and V is TRBV4-1, with D maybe TRBD1 (6 bases). Germline V gene sequence: CDR1 MGHRA, CDR2 YSYEKL. Trimming pared 3 bases from V and 4 bases from J, leaving 10 bases between. The CDR3 loop spans 14 amino acids. As DNA, the CDR3 is TGCGCCAGCAGCCACAGGGGATTAAATCAGCCCCAGCATTTT. The encoded protein is CASSHRGLNQPQHF.

This chain uses TRBV5-1 with TRBJ1-6, with 8 bases fitting TRBD1. Germline V gene data show CDR1 as SGHRS and CDR2 as YFSETQ. The CDR3 consists of 16 residues. The junction had 10 bases not matched to a gene; V was cut back by 3 bases and J by 8 bases. The CDR3 region has the DNA TGCGCCAGCAGCTCCGGACAGGGAAGTGATCATTCACCCCTCCACTTT. Its protein is CASSSGQGSDHSPLHF. Full variable domain (remainder filled in from reference TRBV5-1 and TRBJ1-6): KAGVTQTPRYLIKTRGQQVTLSCSPISGHRSVSWYQQTPGQGLQFLFEYFSETQRNKGNFPGRFSGRQFSNSRSEMNVSTLELGDSALYLCASSSGQGSDHSPLHFGNGTRLTVT.

This clone was seen once. This rearrangement joins TRBV2 to TRBJ2-5, with D perhaps assigned TRBD1 or TRBD2 (7 bases each). Trimming removed 7 bases at V and 3 bases at J, with 12 bases between. Per the germline V gene, CDR1 is SNHLY and CDR2 is FYNNEI. This CDR3 is 13 amino acids long. CDR3 coding DNA: TGTGCCAGCAAGTCAGGGGGGGAAGAGACCCAGTACTTC. It encodes CASKSGGEETQYF. Using reference TRBV2 and TRBJ2-5 for the parts outside the CDR3, the full variable domain is EPEVTQTPSHQVTQMGQEVILRCVPISNHLYFYWYRQILGQKVEFLVSFYNNEISEKSEIFDDQFSVERPDGSNFTLKIRSTKLEDSAMYFCASKSGGEETQYFGPGTRLLVL.

The rearrangement uses TRBV5-6 and TRBJ2-5; D is uncertain. V lost 0 bases and J 0 bases, leaving 12 bases between the germline ends. Germline CDR1 SGHDT, CDR2 YYEEEE. The CDR3 spans 16 residues. In DNA form, the CDR3 reads TGTGCCAGCAGCTTGGCGTTTGAGGTCTACCAAGAGACCCAGTACTTC. Translated: CASSLAFEVYQETQYF.

V gene TRBV25-1 combines with J gene TRBJ1-2; 8 nucleotides agree with TRBD1. Trimming removed 5 bases from V and 5 bases from J; junction bases left unmatched: 4. The germline V gene has CDR1 MGHDK and CDR2 SYGVNS. This CDR3 contains 13 residues. CDR3 DNA sequence: TGTGCCAGCAGTCTGACAGGGGATTATGGCTACACCTTC. Translation: CASSLTGDYGYTF.

The chain combines TRBV9 with TRBJ2-3; unclear D gene. Trimming left V 0 bases short and J 1 base short, with 9 bases between. The CDR3 runs to 15 residues. The germline gives CDR1 SGDLS, CDR2 YYNGEE. This CDR3 reads CASSVAAAGTDTQYF. CDR3 sequence (DNA): TGTGCCAGCAGCGTAGCGGCAGCCGGCACAGATACGCAGTATTTT.

The chain has TRBV9 and TRBJ1-1; D is possibly TRBD1 (6 bases). The germline V and J ends were trimmed by 4 bases and 4 bases, with 26 bases remaining between them. The CDR3 contains 18 residues. CDR1 is SGDLS, CDR2 YYNGEE, per germline. CDR3 in amino acids: CASSSHRESRPVRTEAFF. In DNA form, the CDR3 reads TGTGCCAGCAGCAGCCACAGGGAGTCGAGACCGGTACGCACTGAAGCTTTCTTT.

The genes are TRBV11-2 and TRBJ2-7, with 10 bases fitting TRBD1. Germline assignment: CDR1 SGHAT and CDR2 FQNNGV. CDR3 length: 12 amino acids. V was pared by 5 bases and J by 6 bases, with 1 base of the junction left unmatched. The CDR3 is CASSGTGVEQYF. DNA for the CDR3: TGTGCCAGCAGCGGGACAGGGGTCGAGCAGTACTTC.

The chain employs TRBV7-9 and TRBJ1-1; D is unclear. This CDR3 region has 12 residues. V lost 2 bases to trimming and J lost 4 bases, with 5 bases between them. The V gene's germline CDR1 is SEHNR and CDR2 FQNEAQ (reference sequence). This chain's CDR3 is CASSLYSTEAFF. The DNA for the CDR3 is TGTGCCAGCAGCTTATACAGCACTGAAGCTTTCTTT.

This chain connects TRBV13 to TRBJ2-7; 8 bases match TRBD1. Germline-derived CDR1 and CDR2 are PRHDT and FYEKMQ (reference sequence). CDR3 length equals 15 residues. V was pared by 4 bases and J by 2 bases, with 7 bases of the junction left unmatched. The DNA for the CDR3 is TGTGCCAGCAGCTCGACAGGGGATAGGGCCTACGAGCAGTACTTC. Translation: CASSSTGDRAYEQYF.

The genes are TRBV30 and TRBJ1-6, with unresolved D. The CDR3 covers 15 residues. V gave up 0 bases and J gave up 6 bases, with 12 bases separating them. Germline CDR1 and CDR2: GTSNPN and SVGIG (reference sequence). CDR3 DNA sequence: TGTGCCTGGAGTGTAATAGCGGTTACTAATTCACCCCTCCACTTT. Encoded protein: CAWSVIAVTNSPLHF.

The V and J genes are TRBV7-8 and TRBJ2-3; 7 bases line up with TRBD2. This CDR3 is built from 17 residues. V dropped 5 bases and J dropped 2; count of bases not matched to a gene: 13. The V gene's germline CDR1 is SGHVS and CDR2 FQNEAQ. CDR3 nucleotide sequence: TGTGCCAGCAGCCTCACCGGGACTAACCCACCCACAGATACGCAGTATTTT. This gives the protein CASSLTGTNPPTDTQYF.

The chain has TRBV5-6 and TRBJ1-1, with D unclear. This CDR3 is 13 amino acids long. The germline CDR1 and CDR2 sequences are SGHDT and YYEEEE. The ends were cut back, 3 bases at V and 7 bases at J, with 13 bases in the middle. The CDR3 sequence: CASSSLGRREAFF. As DNA, the CDR3 is TGTGCCAGCAGCTCCCTTGGGCGACGTGAAGCTTTCTTT.

V usage is TRBV4-3 and J usage is TRBJ1-2; unclear D gene. Germline values: CDR1 LGHNA, CDR2 YSLEER. The V and J ends lost 0 bases and 10 bases respectively, with 12 bases between them. The CDR3 totals 13 residues. CDR3 protein: CASSQEGGLTYTF. CDR3 nucleotides: TGCGCCAGCAGCCAAGAGGGCGGACTGACCTACACCTTC.

The J gene is TRBJ2-2, the V gene TRBV30; 8 nucleotides line up with TRBD2. The ends lost 2 bases at V and 0 bases at J; junction bases unmatched: 8. The CDR3 loop spans 17 amino acids. Germline-derived CDR1 and CDR2 are GTSNPN and SVGIG (reference sequence). For the CDR3, the DNA is TGTGCCTGGAGTCGGAGCACTAGCGGATCGAACACCGGGGAGCTGTTTTTT. Translation gives CAWSRSTSGSNTGELFF.

V usage is TRBV5-1 and J usage is TRBJ2-7; TRBD1 aligns across 7 bases. The CDR3 extends over 13 amino acids. The V and J ends lost 7 bases and 3 bases, in that order; junction bases with no gene match: 7. Germline V gene data show CDR1 as SGHRS and CDR2 as YFSETQ. The CDR3: CASGTGDGYEQYF. CDR3 nucleotides: TGCGCCAGCGGAACAGGGGACGGCTACGAGCAGTACTTC.

The chain uses TRBV29-1 and TRBJ2-3; no clear D gene. Germline loops: CDR1 SQVTM, CDR2 ANQGSEA. V was cut by 6 bases and J by 2 bases, with 12 bases left in between. There are 13 residues in the CDR3. The CDR3 here is CSVSRQYTDTQYF. The CDR3 DNA is TGCAGCGTCAGTAGACAATACACAGATACGCAGTATTTT.